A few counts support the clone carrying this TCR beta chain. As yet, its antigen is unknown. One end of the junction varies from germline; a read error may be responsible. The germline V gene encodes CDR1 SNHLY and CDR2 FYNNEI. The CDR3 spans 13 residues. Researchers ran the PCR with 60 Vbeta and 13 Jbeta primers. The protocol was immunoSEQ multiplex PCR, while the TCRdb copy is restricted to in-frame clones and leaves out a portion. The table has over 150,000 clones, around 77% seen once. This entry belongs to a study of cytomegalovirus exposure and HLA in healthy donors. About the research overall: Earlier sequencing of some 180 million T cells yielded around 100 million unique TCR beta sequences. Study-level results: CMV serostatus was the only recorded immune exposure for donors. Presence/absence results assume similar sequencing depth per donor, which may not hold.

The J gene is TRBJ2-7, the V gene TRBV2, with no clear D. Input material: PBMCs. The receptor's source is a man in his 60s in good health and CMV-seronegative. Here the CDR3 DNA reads TGTGCCAGCAGAGAAGTTCTCTTCTACGAGCAGTACTTC. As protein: CASREVLFYEQYF.